This TCR beta chain is drawn from a study of cytomegalovirus exposure and HLA in healthy donors. On the study more broadly: Counted in an early data release were about 80 million unique TCRs from HLA-typed donors.

The J segment lost 7 bases and the V segment lost 2 bases, leaving 4 bases of the junction unmatched. CDR1 is MNHEY, CDR2 SVGAGI, per germline. This CDR3 is 13 amino acids long. 60 Vbeta and 13 Jbeta primers were used in PCR. The assay was immunoSEQ multiplex PCR, and TCRdb's table has in-frame clones only and misses some. The sample consists of about 140,000 clones, about 77% of them appearing once. Broader study findings: The study put 150 to 200 TCR beta chains on its list as cytomegalovirus-associated. A later analysis appeared to link common viral pathogens to several of the most significant clusters.

The table lists this clone with a few counts. The antigen is unknown. The chain employs TRBV6-5 and TRBJ1-1; 7 bases are shared with TRBD1. This sequence originates from a female donor in good health and CMV-seronegative. Sequenced input: PBMCs. The DNA of the CDR3 is TGTGCCAGCAGTTACCCGGGACAGATTGAAGCTTTCTTT. Its translation: CASSYPGQIEAFF.